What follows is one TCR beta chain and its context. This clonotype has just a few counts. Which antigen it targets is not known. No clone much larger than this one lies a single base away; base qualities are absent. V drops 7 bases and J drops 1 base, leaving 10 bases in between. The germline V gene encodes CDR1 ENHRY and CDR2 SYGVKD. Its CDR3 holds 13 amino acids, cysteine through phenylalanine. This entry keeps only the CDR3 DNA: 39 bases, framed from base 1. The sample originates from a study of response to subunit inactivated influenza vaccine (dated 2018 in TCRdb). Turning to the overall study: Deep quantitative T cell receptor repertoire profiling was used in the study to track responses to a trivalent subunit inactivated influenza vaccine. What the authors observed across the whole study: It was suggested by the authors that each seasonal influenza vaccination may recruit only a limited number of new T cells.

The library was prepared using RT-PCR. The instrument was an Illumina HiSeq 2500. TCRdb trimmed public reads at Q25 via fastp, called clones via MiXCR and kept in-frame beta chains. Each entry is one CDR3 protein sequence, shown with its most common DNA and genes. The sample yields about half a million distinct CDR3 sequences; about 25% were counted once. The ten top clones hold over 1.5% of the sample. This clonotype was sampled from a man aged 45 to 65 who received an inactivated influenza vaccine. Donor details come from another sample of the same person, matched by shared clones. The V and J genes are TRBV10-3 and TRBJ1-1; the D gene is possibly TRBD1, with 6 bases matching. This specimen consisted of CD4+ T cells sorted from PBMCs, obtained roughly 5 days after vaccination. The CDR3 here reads CAITPGQNTEAFF. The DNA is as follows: TGTGCCATCACCCCGGGACAGAACACTGAAGCTTTCTTT.